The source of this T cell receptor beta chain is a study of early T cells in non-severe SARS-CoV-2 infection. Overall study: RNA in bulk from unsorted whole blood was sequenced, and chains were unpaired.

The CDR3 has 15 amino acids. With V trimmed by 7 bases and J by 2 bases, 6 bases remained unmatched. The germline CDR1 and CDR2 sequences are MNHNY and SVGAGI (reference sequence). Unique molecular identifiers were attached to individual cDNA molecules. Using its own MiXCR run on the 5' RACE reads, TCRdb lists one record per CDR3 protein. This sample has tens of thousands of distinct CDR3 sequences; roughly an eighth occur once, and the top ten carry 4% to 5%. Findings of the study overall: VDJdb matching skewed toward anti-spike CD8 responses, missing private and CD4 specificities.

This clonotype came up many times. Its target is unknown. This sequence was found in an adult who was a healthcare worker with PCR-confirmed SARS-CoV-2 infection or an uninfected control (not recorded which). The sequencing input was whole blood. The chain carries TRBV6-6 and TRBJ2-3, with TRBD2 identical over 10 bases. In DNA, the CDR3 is TGTGCCAGCACCGTCCTAGCGGGGGACACAGATACGCAGTATTTT. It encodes CASTVLAGDTDTQYF.